What follows are 18 T cell receptor beta chains derived from one specimen sequenced in a study of shared T cell receptors in the human thymus. Assay: immunoSEQ multiplex PCR; the TCRdb copy retains only in-frame clones and omits some. Among roughly 710,000 clones listed, approximately 85% were seen once. The same specimen was also included in a second study, on human thymus T cells.

The material sequenced was thymocytes. The source is a girl under two years old with a congenital heart defect.

The chain combines TRBV5-6 with TRBJ1-1, with D maybe TRBD1 (5 bases). Germline CDR1 and CDR2: SGHDT and YYEEEE. The V end was cut by 0 bases, the J end by 3 bases, with 12 bases between. The CDR3 covers 15 residues. The CDR3 sequence is CASSLAATEDTEAFF. The CDR3, as DNA: TGTGCCAGCAGCTTGGCTGCGACAGAAGACACTGAAGCTTTCTTT. Together with reference TRBV5-6 and TRBJ1-1, the CDR3 gives the full variable domain: DAGVTQSPTHLIKTRGQQVTLRCSPKSGHDTVSWYQQALGQGPQFIFQYYEEEERQRGNFPDRFSGHQFPNYSSELNVNALLLGDSALYLCASSLAATEDTEAFFGQGTRLTVV.

This rearrangement joins TRBV4-1 to TRBJ2-7; no definite D call. Trimming cost V 5 bases and J 7 bases, with 12 bases left between them. Germline values: CDR1 MGHRA, CDR2 YSYEKL. This CDR3 region has 12 residues. The CDR3 sequence: CASSVALGEQYF. CDR3 DNA sequence: TGCGCCAGCAGCGTAGCTTTAGGAGAGCAGTACTTC.

This chain uses TRBV18 with TRBJ1-5; D unresolved. The germline gives CDR1 KGHSH, CDR2 LQKENI. The ends were cut back, 2 bases at V and 0 bases at J, with 14 bases in the middle. This CDR3 comprises 17 residues. This chain's CDR3 is CASSPIKRGHSNQPQHF. In nucleotides, the CDR3 is TGTGCCAGCTCACCAATTAAACGGGGTCATAGCAATCAGCCCCAGCATTTT.

This chain connects TRBV4-1 to TRBJ2-7; tentative D call: TRBD2 (5 bases). CDR1 is MGHRA, CDR2 YSYEKL, per germline. The CDR3 is 15 amino acids. V lost 4 bases, J lost 4 bases, and 17 bases lay in between. The CDR3 DNA reads as TGCGCCAGCAGCCCCCCCTTTAGCGAGCCGTACGAGCAGTACTTC. Its protein product is CASSPPFSEPYEQYF.

The CDR3 loop reads CASSLQFLGGHGGDITDTQYF. CDR3 DNA sequence: TGTGCCAGCAGCTTACAGTTCTTAGGCGGCCATGGGGGGGATATCACAGATACGCAGTATTTT. The chain carries TRBV7-6 and TRBJ2-3; 7 bases line up with TRBD2. The CDR3 covers 21 residues. V was clipped by 2 bases and J by 2 bases; unmatched bases: 22. CDR1 is SGHVS, CDR2 FNYEAQ, per germline.

This rearrangement joins TRBV5-1 to TRBJ1-2, with a weak D call TRBD1 (5 bases). The V gene lost 0 bases and the J gene lost 1 base, with 16 bases spanning the gap. CDR1 and CDR2 from the germline V gene are SGHRS and YFSETQ. CDR3 size: 17 residues. CDR3 loop: CASSLVGSGANNYGYTF. The CDR3 DNA sequence: TGCGCCAGCAGCTTGGTAGGCAGCGGGGCGAATAACTATGGCTACACCTTC.

This clone appeared once. This chain connects TRBV28 to TRBJ1-2; maybe TRBD1 (5 bases). V was pared by 3 bases and J by 7 bases, with 12 bases between. Per the germline V gene, CDR1 is MDHEN and CDR2 is SYDVKM. The CDR3 is made up of 13 amino acids. The CDR3 DNA is TGTGCCAGCAGTTTCCCCCAGGGCAGTGGCTACACCTTC. This encodes CASSFPQGSGYTF.

J is TRBJ2-5 and V is TRBV11-2; 7 bases agree with TRBD1. J gave up 5 bases and V 3 bases, and 6 bases lay outside the gene matches. The CDR3 spans 14 residues. Germline CDR1 is SGHAT and CDR2 is FQNNGV. The CDR3 region is CASSFRGKEETQYF. The CDR3, as DNA: TGTGCCAGCAGCTTCAGGGGGAAGGAGGAGACCCAGTACTTC.

This chain links TRBV9 with TRBJ2-4; weak D call: TRBD2 (7 bases). Germline values: CDR1 SGDLS, CDR2 YYNGEE. V was cut by 0 bases and J by 3 bases, with 13 bases left in between. The CDR3 totals 16 residues. The CDR3: CASSVAAGAGKNIQYF. The CDR3 coding sequence is TGTGCCAGCAGCGTAGCTGCGGGGGCTGGCAAAAACATTCAGTACTTC.

The rearrangement uses TRBV6-4 and TRBJ2-6; D possibly corresponds to TRBD1 (5 bases). The CDR3 loop spans 19 amino acids. V lost 0 bases, J lost 2 bases, and 17 bases lay in between. Germline V gene data show CDR1 as MRHNA and CDR2 as SNTAGT. CDR3 amino acids: CASSDSKPLDSTGANVLTF. The CDR3 DNA is TGTGCCAGCAGTGACTCGAAGCCCCTCGACAGTACTGGGGCCAACGTCCTGACTTTC.

This clone was observed a few times. The chain has TRBV15 and TRBJ2-5; D possibly corresponds to TRBD2 (6 bases). This CDR3 is built from 17 residues. The germline CDR1 and CDR2 sequences are LNHNV and YYDKDF (reference sequence). V gave up 0 bases and J gave up 2 bases, with 16 bases separating them. CDR3: CATSRDPGEGSQETQYF. In DNA, the CDR3 is TGTGCCACCAGCAGAGACCCGGGGGAAGGTAGTCAAGAGACCCAGTACTTC.

The rearrangement links TRBV28 to TRBJ2-7; 8 nucleotides align to TRBD1. The trim removed 3 bases at V and 7 bases at J, leaving 5 bases unmatched. The CDR3 consists of 13 residues. Germline V CDR1 and CDR2: MDHEN, SYDVKM. The CDR3 DNA follows: TGTGCCAGCAGTTTCAGGGGGCTGGGGGAGCAGTACTTC. It specifies CASSFRGLGEQYF.

The J gene is TRBJ2-7, the V gene TRBV10-2; 7 nucleotides line up with TRBD1. Germline V lookup: CDR1 WSHSY, CDR2 SAAADI. This CDR3 has 14 amino acids. V was clipped by 7 bases and J by 0 bases; unmatched bases: 6. DNA of the CDR3: TGCGCCAGCACACGGACAGGAGGCTCCTACGAGCAGTACTTC. Amino acids: CASTRTGGSYEQYF.

This chain connects TRBV19 to TRBJ1-6; 9 nucleotides match TRBD1. With 7 bases clipped from V and 5 bases from J, the junction kept 3 bases outside the gene matches. Germline V gene data show CDR1 as LNHDA and CDR2 as SQIVND (reference sequence). CDR3 size: 14 residues. CDR3 bases: TGTGCCAGTATGAGGGACAGGGATAATTCACCCCTCCACTTT. Translated, it gives CASMRDRDNSPLHF.

CDR3 sequence (DNA): TGTGCCAGCAGTCAACTAGCCGCGGCAGAGCAGTACTTC. It codes for CASSQLAAAEQYF. The chain couples TRBV2 to TRBJ2-7; D is possibly TRBD2 (6 bases). The CDR3 contains 13 residues. Germline V gene lookup returns CDR1 SNHLY and CDR2 FYNNEI. Trimming cost V 5 bases and J 7 bases, with 15 bases left between them. Drawing the rest from reference TRBV2 and TRBJ2-7, the complete variable domain is EPEVTQTPSHQVTQMGQEVILRCVPISNHLYFYWYRQILGQKVEFLVSFYNNEISEKSEIFDDQFSVERPDGSNFTLKIRSTKLEDSAMYFCASSQLAAAEQYFGPGTRLTVT.

This clone was observed a few times. The V call is TRBV10-3, the J call TRBJ1-1; TRBD1 aligns across 9 bases. The CDR3 contains 14 residues. The germline V gene has CDR1 ENHRY and CDR2 SYGVKD. Trimming removed 8 bases from V and 2 bases from J; junction bases left unmatched: 6. In DNA, the CDR3 is TGTGCCATCGGAAGGACAGGGGATAACACTGAAGCTTTCTTT. Translated: CAIGRTGDNTEAFF.

J is TRBJ2-7 and V is TRBV28; D ambiguous. V lost 5 bases, J lost 3 bases, and 11 bases lay in between. The V gene's germline CDR1 is MDHEN and CDR2 SYDVKM. CDR3 length equals 13 residues. CDR3 sequence: CASSPLGDYEQYF. DNA of the CDR3: TGTGCCAGCAGTCCCCTGGGCGACTACGAGCAGTACTTC.

This clone was found once. CDR3 nucleotides: TGTGCCTGGAGTTCGAAAACCGGGACAGGCGCCCATTTCTTT. It encodes CAWSSKTGTGAHFF. The chain couples TRBV30 to TRBJ1-1, with 8 bases lining up with TRBD1. This CDR3 contains 14 residues. The V gene's germline CDR1 is GTSNPN and CDR2 SVGIG (reference sequence). J lost 13 bases, V lost 2 bases, and 15 bases had no gene match.